A selection of T cell receptor beta chains follows, all from one sample in a study of blood T cell repertoires in COVID-19. The data were produced by immunoSEQ multiplex PCR, yet TCRdb's version contains in-frame clones alone and is incomplete. The data show approximately 460,000 clones, approximately 92% seen once. The sequencing input was peripheral blood. The origin of the receptors is a man younger than 35 with COVID-19, enrolled during active disease. The CDR3 runs from the conserved cysteine through the conserved F or W. The order of the fields is V gene, D gene, J gene, clone size, CDR3 protein, CDR3 DNA. A D gene is named only where the DNA matches it firmly. Size is stated for part of the rows, as once, few or many counts, or as a class when the clone is expanded.

v_call: TRBV6-5; d_call: -; j_call: TRBJ2-5; clone_size: -; cdr3_aa: CASNSLRGGDETQYF; cdr3_nt: TGTGCCAGCAACTCCCTGAGGGGGGGCGACGAGACCCAGTACTTC
v_call: TRBV12-3/TRBV12-4; d_call: -; j_call: TRBJ1-4; clone_size: -; cdr3_aa: CASTDSLMQKLFF; cdr3_nt: TGTGCCAGCACGGACTCTTTAATGCAAAAACTGTTTTTT
v_call: TRBV6-7; d_call: -; j_call: TRBJ2-7; clone_size: -; cdr3_aa: CASSYSGESSYEQYF; cdr3_nt: TGTGCCAGCAGTTACTCGGGAGAGAGCTCCTACGAGCAGTACTTC
v_call: TRBV19; d_call: -; j_call: TRBJ2-7; clone_size: -; cdr3_aa: CASRLTANSYEQYF; cdr3_nt: TGTGCCAGTAGGCTGACAGCAAACTCCTACGAGCAGTACTTC
v_call: TRBV24-1; d_call: TRBD1; j_call: TRBJ2-1; clone_size: -; cdr3_aa: CATSDLRTGGEQFF; cdr3_nt: TGTGCCACCAGTGATTTGAGGACAGGCGGTGAGCAGTTCTTC
v_call: TRBV5-4; d_call: TRBD2; j_call: TRBJ2-3; clone_size: -; cdr3_aa: CASSLWASGGTSTDTQYF; cdr3_nt: TGTGCCAGCAGCTTGTGGGCTAGCGGGGGAACTAGCACAGATACGCAGTATTTT
v_call: TRBV9; d_call: TRBD1; j_call: TRBJ1-2; clone_size: -; cdr3_aa: CASSVTGGIGYTF; cdr3_nt: TGTGCCAGCAGCGTGACAGGGGGCATCGGCTACACCTTC
v_call: TRBV7-9; d_call: TRBD1; j_call: TRBJ2-7; clone_size: -; cdr3_aa: CASSSTGAYEQYF; cdr3_nt: TGTGCCAGCAGTTCTACAGGGGCCTACGAGCAGTACTTC
v_call: TRBV5-4; d_call: -; j_call: TRBJ1-2; clone_size: -; cdr3_aa: CASSLGYSTPNYGYTF; cdr3_nt: TGTGCCAGCAGCTTGGGTTACTCCACGCCGAACTATGGCTACACCTTC
v_call: TRBV6-5; d_call: -; j_call: TRBJ1-5; clone_size: -; cdr3_aa: CASRSRGSDNQPQHF; cdr3_nt: TGTGCCAGCAGATCCCGGGGGTCCGACAATCAGCCCCAGCATTTT
v_call: TRBV5-4; d_call: -; j_call: TRBJ1-3; clone_size: -; cdr3_aa: CASSSAGEGNTIYF; cdr3_nt: TGTGCCAGCAGCTCGGCAGGGGAGGGAAACACCATATATTTT
v_call: TRBV24-1; d_call: TRBD2; j_call: TRBJ2-5; clone_size: -; cdr3_aa: CATSQGVAGGRETQYF; cdr3_nt: TGTGCCACCTCGCAAGGGGTAGCGGGAGGGCGAGAGACCCAGTACTTC
v_call: TRBV21-1; d_call: -; j_call: TRBJ2-1; clone_size: -; cdr3_aa: CASSTSGRFNEQFF; cdr3_nt: TGTGCCAGCTCGACTAGCGGGAGATTCAATGAGCAGTTCTTC
v_call: TRBV4-1; d_call: TRBD2; j_call: TRBJ2-3; clone_size: -; cdr3_aa: CASSPLTSGSADTQYF; cdr3_nt: TGCGCCAGCAGCCCCCTTACTAGCGGGAGTGCAGATACGCAGTATTTT
v_call: TRBV6-5; d_call: -; j_call: TRBJ2-7; clone_size: -; cdr3_aa: CASSGGSNEQYF; cdr3_nt: TGTGCCAGCAGCGGGGGTAGTAACGAGCAGTACTTC
v_call: TRBV9; d_call: -; j_call: TRBJ1-1; clone_size: -; cdr3_aa: CASSVEGGVSTEAFF; cdr3_nt: TGTGCCAGCAGCGTTGAGGGTGGGGTCAGCACTGAAGCTTTCTTT
v_call: TRBV6-5; d_call: -; j_call: TRBJ1-5; clone_size: -; cdr3_aa: CASSLGSQPQHF; cdr3_nt: TGTGCCAGCAGTCTTGGCTCTCAGCCCCAGCATTTT
v_call: TRBV10-1; d_call: -; j_call: TRBJ2-1; clone_size: -; cdr3_aa: CASIFGRVLVLYNEQFF; cdr3_nt: TGCGCCAGCATCTTTGGGAGAGTATTAGTACTCTACAATGAGCAGTTCTTC
v_call: TRBV3-1/TRBV3-2; d_call: -; j_call: TRBJ1-6; clone_size: few; cdr3_aa: CASSQDAGPRGNSPLHF; cdr3_nt: TGTGCCAGCAGCCAAGACGCCGGGCCCAGGGGTAATTCACCCCTCCACTTT
v_call: TRBV5-6; d_call: TRBD1; j_call: TRBJ1-2; clone_size: -; cdr3_aa: CASSKQGPPGYTF; cdr3_nt: TGTGCCAGCAGCAAACAGGGGCCTCCTGGCTACACCTTC
v_call: TRBV11-2; d_call: -; j_call: TRBJ2-7; clone_size: -; cdr3_aa: CASSLGARGTYEYF; cdr3_nt: TGTGCCAGCAGCTTAGGGGCCAGGGGAACCTACGAGTACTTC
v_call: TRBV2; d_call: -; j_call: TRBJ1-6; clone_size: -; cdr3_aa: CASTEDQGNNSPLHF; cdr3_nt: TGTGCCAGCACCGAGGACCAGGGAAATAATTCACCCCTCCACTTT
v_call: TRBV7-9; d_call: -; j_call: TRBJ1-3; clone_size: -; cdr3_aa: CASSATSAAGNTIYF; cdr3_nt: TGTGCCAGCAGCGCCACCTCCGCAGCTGGAAACACCATATATTTT
v_call: TRBV6-1; d_call: -; j_call: TRBJ1-3; clone_size: -; cdr3_aa: CASSDGGNTIYF; cdr3_nt: TGTGCCAGCAGTGACGGGGGAAACACCATATATTTT
v_call: TRBV28; d_call: TRBD2; j_call: TRBJ2-1; clone_size: -; cdr3_aa: CASSWGLAKPEQFF; cdr3_nt: TGTGCCAGCAGTTGGGGACTAGCGAAACCCGAGCAGTTCTTC
v_call: TRBV5-4; d_call: TRBD1; j_call: TRBJ1-2; clone_size: once; cdr3_aa: CASGRGPDYGYTF; cdr3_nt: TGTGCCAGCGGAAGGGGGCCCGATTATGGCTACACCTTC
v_call: TRBV7-9; d_call: TRBD2; j_call: TRBJ2-1; clone_size: -; cdr3_aa: CASFEGLAMNEQFF; cdr3_nt: TGTGCCAGCTTCGAGGGACTAGCGATGAATGAGCAGTTCTTC
v_call: TRBV12-5; d_call: TRBD1; j_call: TRBJ2-7; clone_size: -; cdr3_aa: CASGSWTGPEQYF; cdr3_nt: TGTGCTAGTGGTTCATGGACAGGACCGGAGCAGTACTTC
v_call: TRBV5-1; d_call: TRBD1; j_call: TRBJ1-2; clone_size: few; cdr3_aa: CASSLTGGHYGYTF; cdr3_nt: TGCGCCAGCAGCTTGACAGGGGGCCACTATGGCTACACCTTC
v_call: TRBV27; d_call: TRBD2; j_call: TRBJ2-1; clone_size: -; cdr3_aa: CASSLIPLAGGPDEQFF; cdr3_nt: TGTGCCAGCAGTTTAATCCCACTAGCGGGAGGGCCGGATGAGCAGTTCTTC
v_call: TRBV9; d_call: -; j_call: TRBJ1-1; clone_size: -; cdr3_aa: CASSDSGVGRAEAFF; cdr3_nt: TGTGCCAGCAGCGACTCAGGGGTTGGTAGAGCTGAAGCTTTCTTT
v_call: TRBV4-1; d_call: -; j_call: TRBJ2-1; clone_size: -; cdr3_aa: CASSRGGAGSYNEQFF; cdr3_nt: TGCGCCAGCAGCCGAGGGGGGGCTGGCTCCTACAATGAGCAGTTCTTC
v_call: TRBV6-5; d_call: -; j_call: TRBJ2-1; clone_size: -; cdr3_aa: CASNVEYYNEQFF; cdr3_nt: TGTGCCAGCAATGTGGAGTACTACAATGAGCAGTTCTTC
v_call: TRBV7-9; d_call: -; j_call: TRBJ2-5; clone_size: -; cdr3_aa: CASSTGLGETQYF; cdr3_nt: TGTGCCAGCAGCACAGGGTTGGGGGAGACCCAGTACTTC
v_call: TRBV7-9; d_call: -; j_call: TRBJ2-3; clone_size: -; cdr3_aa: CASSLALTARGTQYF; cdr3_nt: TGTGCCAGCAGCTTAGCGTTGACCGCCCGCGGTACGCAGTATTTT
v_call: TRBV5-4; d_call: -; j_call: TRBJ1-2; clone_size: -; cdr3_aa: CASSPGAGETNYGYTF; cdr3_nt: TGTGCCAGCAGCCCCGGGGCAGGGGAGACTAACTATGGCTACACCTTC
v_call: TRBV5-1; d_call: TRBD2; j_call: TRBJ2-1; clone_size: -; cdr3_aa: CASSWDSQERGQFF; cdr3_nt: TGCGCCAGCAGCTGGGATTCACAGGAGCGGGGGCAGTTCTTC
v_call: TRBV7-9; d_call: TRBD2; j_call: TRBJ2-2; clone_size: -; cdr3_aa: CASSSLAGSGELFF; cdr3_nt: TGTGCCAGCAGCTCTCTAGCGGGTAGCGGGGAGCTGTTTTTT
v_call: TRBV28; d_call: -; j_call: TRBJ2-7; clone_size: once; cdr3_aa: CASLLSAGSSEQYF; cdr3_nt: TGTGCCAGCCTTTTGTCTGCGGGATCTAGCGAGCAGTACTTC